This TCR beta chain was retrieved from a study of beta chain features in type 1 diabetes. The overall study: Patients shared similar age, gender and cell yields with healthy donors. General observations from the study: Within each of all four CD4+ subsets, Type 1 diabetes patients had TCRB CDR3s that were moderately but significantly shorter. Sequencing of cDNA might inflate the share of cells that strongly express TCR.

This clone was counted a few times. Its target is unknown. Reverse transcription of all isolated RNA meant that expressed TCRB transcripts were sequenced. The protocol was immunoSEQ multiplex PCR, while the TCRdb copy is restricted to in-frame clones and leaves out a portion. The sample has about 250,000 clones; roughly 15% are singletons. Losses at the gene ends were 1 base for V and 6 bases for J; bases not matched to a gene: 5. There are 14 residues in the CDR3. CDR1 and CDR2 from the germline V gene are LGHNT and FRNRAP. The chain employs TRBV12-5 and TRBJ2-7, with TRBD2 matching 8 bases. The sequence was collected from a woman between 40 and 50 years old in good health. Material for sequencing was naive CD4+ T cells from blood. The CDR3 region is CASGLGSGAGEQYF. CDR3 in DNA: TGTGCTAGTGGTTTGGGTAGCGGGGCGGGCGAGCAGTACTTC.